These T cell receptor beta chains were read from a single sample in a study of T cell changes during pregnancy in multiple sclerosis. TCRdb's copy holds only in-frame clones and misses some; the assay was immunoSEQ multiplex PCR. The repertoire consists of about 75,000 clones, with 89% occurring once and the leading ten covering about 0.9%. The sequencing here drew on peripheral blood, taken in the first trimester of pregnancy. The receptor source for this set is a female donor in good health, enrolled as a control in a pregnancy study. The CDR3 runs from the conserved cysteine through the conserved F or W. D genes are given only for firm matches. Rows give clone size only sometimes, using once, few, many, or a class for an expanded clone.

j_call,clone_size,d_call,v_call,cdr3_aa,cdr3_nt
TRBJ2-1,-,TRBD2,TRBV11-3,CASSSIAGGSYNEQFF,TGTGCCAGCAGCTCCATAGCGGGAGGTTCCTACAATGAGCAGTTCTTC
TRBJ1-2,-,TRBD1,TRBV7-2,CASRGRQGSVYGYTF,TGTGCCAGCAGAGGAAGACAGGGGTCGGTCTATGGCTACACCTTC
TRBJ2-3,-,-,TRBV6-4,CASSDSVVAVQQYF,TGTGCCAGCAGTGACTCGGTTGTGGCAGTACAGCAGTATTTT
TRBJ2-3,-,-,TRBV27,CASSLTGSDTQYF,TGTGCCAGCAGTTTGACAGGATCAGATACGCAGTATTTT
TRBJ2-3,-,-,TRBV7-9,CASSSGTDTQYF,TGTGCCAGCAGCTCAGGGACAGATACGCAGTATTTT
TRBJ1-2,-,-,TRBV5-1,CASSPGSAGGYTF,TGCGCCAGCAGCCCGGGTTCAGCGGGCGGCTACACCTTC
TRBJ2-1,-,TRBD1,TRBV7-9,CASRGQGNYNEQFF,TGTGCCAGCCGCGGACAGGGGAACTACAATGAGCAGTTCTTC
TRBJ2-7,once,TRBD1,TRBV29-1,CSVSTGSYEQYF,TGCAGCGTTTCGACAGGGTCCTACGAGCAGTACTTC
TRBJ2-1,-,-,TRBV2,CASLGYNEQFF,TGTGCCTCCCTCGGCTACAATGAGCAGTTCTTC
TRBJ2-3,-,-,TRBV19,CASSIETGTHLDTQYF,TGTGCCAGTAGTATAGAAACCGGGACTCATTTAGATACGCAGTATTTT
TRBJ2-7,-,-,TRBV5-1,CASSLYAQGKGSYEQYF,TGCGCCAGCAGCTTGTACGCCCAGGGAAAGGGCTCCTACGAGCAGTACTTC
TRBJ2-3,-,TRBD1,TRBV6-6,CASSLTGADTQYF,TGTGCCAGCAGCCTCACAGGGGCAGATACGCAGTATTTT
TRBJ2-3,few,-,TRBV19,CASSMTESDTQYF,TGTGCCAGTAGTATGACAGAATCCGATACGCAGTATTTT
TRBJ2-7,-,TRBD1,TRBV6-6,CASSPRTGDDTYEQYF,TGTGCCAGCAGCCCCCGCACAGGGGATGATACCTACGAGCAGTACTTC
TRBJ2-7,-,TRBD2,TRBV14,CASSPFASGKYEQYF,TGTGCCAGCAGCCCCTTTGCTAGCGGGAAGTACGAGCAGTACTTC
TRBJ2-5,-,-,TRBV5-1,CASSADRPEETQYF,TGCGCCAGCAGCGCCGACAGGCCGGAAGAGACCCAGTACTTC
TRBJ1-1,-,TRBD1,TRBV28,CASSRDRGEAFF,TGTGCCAGCAGTCGCGACAGGGGTGAAGCTTTCTTT
TRBJ2-7,-,TRBD1,TRBV5-4,CASSSRDRVPYEQYF,TGTGCCAGCAGCTCCCGGGACAGGGTGCCCTACGAGCAGTACTTC
TRBJ2-2,-,TRBD2,TRBV5-4,CASSNRLAGAQNTGELFF,TGTGCCAGCAGCAATAGACTAGCGGGGGCCCAAAACACCGGGGAGCTGTTTTTT
TRBJ1-1,few,-,TRBV2,CASSDLTGNTEAFF,TGTGCCAGCAGTGACCTAACAGGGAACACTGAAGCTTTCTTT
TRBJ1-1,-,-,TRBV19,CASSYRQVENTEAFF,TGTGCCAGTAGTTATAGACAGGTCGAAAACACTGAAGCTTTCTTT
TRBJ1-1,-,TRBD1,TRBV19,CASSIKPGGNTEAFF,TGTGCCAGTAGTATTAAGCCAGGGGGAAACACTGAAGCTTTCTTT
TRBJ1-1,once,TRBD1,TRBV7-2,CASSLVRGLDTEAFF,TGTGCCAGCAGCTTAGTCAGGGGGTTGGACACTGAAGCTTTCTTT
TRBJ2-7,once,TRBD1,TRBV27,CASSLKGQGPYEQYF,TGTGCCAGCAGTTTGAAGGGACAGGGTCCCTACGAGCAGTACTTC
TRBJ2-1,-,TRBD2,TRBV30,CAWAERGPISYNEQFF,TGTGCCTGGGCGGAGCGGGGACCCATCTCCTACAATGAGCAGTTCTTC
TRBJ2-3,-,TRBD1,TRBV5-1,CASSLVGQGATDTQYF,TGCGCCAGCAGCTTGGTGGGACAGGGAGCGACAGATACGCAGTATTTT
TRBJ1-1,-,TRBD1,TRBV7-9,CASSSGQGALGTEAFF,TGTGCCAGCAGCTCCGGACAGGGGGCGCTGGGGACTGAAGCTTTCTTT
TRBJ2-7,-,TRBD2,TRBV28,CASSLATGGEQYF,TGTGCCAGCAGTTTGGCGACGGGAGGCGAGCAGTACTTC
TRBJ1-2,-,-,TRBV2,CASTVGGPGGYTF,TGTGCCAGCACCGTGGGGGGGCCGGGTGGCTACACCTTC
TRBJ2-3,-,-,TRBV29-1,CSGVDSPRRTDTQYF,TGCAGCGGGGTGGACTCCCCGAGACGCACAGATACGCAGTATTTT
TRBJ1-4,-,-,TRBV6-1,CASCGQREKLFF,TGTGCCAGCTGCGGTCAGCGGGAAAAACTGTTTTTT
TRBJ1-4,few,-,TRBV30,CAWSVGRGNEKLFF,TGTGCCTGGAGTGTAGGCAGGGGTAATGAAAAACTGTTTTTT
TRBJ2-7,-,TRBD1,TRBV10-1,CASSYDRGRSYEQYF,TGCGCCAGCAGCTATGACAGGGGGCGAAGCTACGAGCAGTACTTC
TRBJ1-4,few,-,TRBV27,CASSPLRERSATNEKLFF,TGTGCCAGCAGTCCCCTGAGGGAAAGGTCTGCAACTAATGAAAAACTGTTTTTT
TRBJ1-1,-,-,TRBV4-3,CASSPRGGNTEAFF,TGCGCCAGCAGCCCCCGGGGGGGGAACACTGAAGCTTTCTTT
TRBJ2-7,-,TRBD1,TRBV7-9,CASSLRGTGAPRVSDEQYF,TGTGCCAGCAGCTTAAGGGGGACAGGGGCCCCCCGGGTATCAGACGAGCAGTACTTC
TRBJ2-5,-,TRBD1,TRBV19,CASSSRTGGIETQYF,TGTGCCAGTAGTTCCCGGACAGGGGGCATAGAGACCCAGTACTTC
TRBJ1-1,-,-,TRBV19,CASQKAGVGTEAFF,TGTGCCAGTCAGAAGGCAGGGGTCGGCACTGAAGCTTTCTTT
TRBJ1-1,-,-,TRBV27,CASSWRGGTEAFF,TGTGCCAGCAGCTGGCGGGGGGGCACTGAAGCTTTCTTT
TRBJ2-3,-,-,TRBV11-2,CASSLGLSTDTQYF,TGTGCCAGCAGCTTAGGACTTTCCACAGATACGCAGTATTTT
TRBJ2-2,-,-,TRBV6-5,CASSYSGSLTGELFF,TGTGCCAGCAGTTATTCGGGGTCCCTTACCGGGGAGCTGTTTTTT
TRBJ1-1,-,TRBD1,TRBV6-5,CASRTRGTTEAFF,TGTGCCAGCAGAACCAGGGGGACCACTGAAGCTTTCTTT
TRBJ1-3,-,-,TRBV5-1,CASRRTESSGNTIYF,TGCGCCAGCAGACGGACAGAGAGCTCTGGAAACACCATATATTTT
TRBJ1-1,-,TRBD1,TRBV6-5,CASSPRQGYTEAFF,TGTGCCAGCAGCCCCCGACAGGGTTACACTGAAGCTTTCTTT
TRBJ1-6,-,-,TRBV12-5,CASGFRSGYNSPLHF,TGTGCTAGTGGTTTCCGGAGCGGCTATAATTCACCCCTCCACTTT
TRBJ1-1,-,-,TRBV7-9,CASSLAEGPGGAFF,TGTGCCAGCAGCTTAGCAGAGGGTCCAGGAGGAGCTTTCTTT
TRBJ2-3,-,-,TRBV4-1,CASSQDHSASGTDTQYF,TGCGCCAGCAGCCAAGATCATTCGGCTAGCGGCACAGATACGCAGTATTTT
TRBJ1-1,-,-,TRBV6-6,CASSIQVSATEAFF,TGTGCCAGCAGCATACAGGTGTCCGCCACTGAAGCTTTCTTT
TRBJ1-4,few,TRBD1,TRBV25-1,CASSGRDRLTEKLFF,TGTGCCAGCAGTGGGCGGGACAGGTTGACGGAAAAACTGTTTTTT
TRBJ2-5,-,TRBD2,TRBV7-2,CASSRGLAGGLQETQYF,TGTGCCAGCAGCCGGGGACTAGCGGGAGGGCTCCAAGAGACCCAGTACTTC
TRBJ2-1,-,-,TRBV5-1,CASSPGQVPYNEQFF,TGCGCCAGCAGCCCTGGACAAGTACCCTACAATGAGCAGTTCTTC